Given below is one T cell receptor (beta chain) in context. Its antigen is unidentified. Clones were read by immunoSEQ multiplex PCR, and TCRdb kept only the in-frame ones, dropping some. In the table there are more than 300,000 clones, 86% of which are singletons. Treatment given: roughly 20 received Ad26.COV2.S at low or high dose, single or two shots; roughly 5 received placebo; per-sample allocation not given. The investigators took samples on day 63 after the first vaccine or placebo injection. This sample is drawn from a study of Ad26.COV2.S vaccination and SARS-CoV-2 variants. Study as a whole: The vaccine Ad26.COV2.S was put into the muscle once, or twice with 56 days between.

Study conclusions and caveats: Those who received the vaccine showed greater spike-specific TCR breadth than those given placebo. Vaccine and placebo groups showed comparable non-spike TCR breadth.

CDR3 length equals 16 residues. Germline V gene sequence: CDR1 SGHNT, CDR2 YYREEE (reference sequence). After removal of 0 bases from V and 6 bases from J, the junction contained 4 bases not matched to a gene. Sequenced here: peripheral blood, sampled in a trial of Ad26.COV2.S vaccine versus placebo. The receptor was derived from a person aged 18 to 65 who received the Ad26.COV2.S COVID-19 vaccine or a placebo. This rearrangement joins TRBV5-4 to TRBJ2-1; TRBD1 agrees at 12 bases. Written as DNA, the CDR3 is TGTGCCAGCAGCTTGGTGGGACAGGGGGCTGTCAATGAGCAGTTCTTC. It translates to CASSLVGQGAVNEQFF.